This TCR beta chain appears in the sequencing data of a study of human T cells and chemical hapten exposure. Findings of the study overall: Clustering by CDR3 similarity yielded significantly more large clusters from expanded TCRs than controls.

Trimming shortened V by 4 bases and J by 0 bases, and 16 bases separated the two germline ends. Germline CDR1 and CDR2: MGHRA and YSYEKL. CDR3 length: 16 amino acids. In the library, unique molecular identifiers were attached to individual cDNA molecules. TCRdb reanalysed the RACE reads using MiXCR and keeps one entry per CDR3 protein. Altogether about 82,000 distinct CDR3 sequences are present, 13% being singletons, with the ten largest covering 5.7%. This clonotype appeared many times. The target antigen is unknown. The time point denotes: patch test 3, about 24 weeks after DPC sensitization. As for treatment: therapeutic diphenylcyclopropenone sensitization with weekly scalp DPC.

The V and J genes are TRBV4-1 and TRBJ2-7; D might be TRBD2 (5 bases). The sample consisted of whole blood, taken in connection with sensitization to the hapten diphenylcyclopropenone (DPC). The source of this sequence is a woman aged 50 to 65 with alopecia areata. Some clones in this sample may be carry-over from other donors' samples. The DNA for the CDR3 is TGCGCCAGCAGCCCTCCCGGGATTTGGGGCTCCTACGAGCAGTACTTC. As protein: CASSPPGIWGSYEQYF.